This T cell receptor (beta chain) was recovered during a study of identical twins. This clonotype was observed a few times. Its antigen is unknown. Points from the study as a whole: For monozygotic twins, models underestimated out-of-frame TCR alpha sharing. Weaker excess twin sharing was observed in beta out-of-frame sequences. The study based its conclusions on cross-sectional statistical analysis and did not follow the same donors.

A universal primer site was added by template switching, and unique molecular identifiers were carried by the cDNA. MiXCR was run by TCRdb on the 5' RACE reads, yielding one entry per CDR3 protein. The sample has 570,000 or so distinct CDR3 sequences, 9.6% seen once. These same records also appear under a second study, on yellow fever vaccine responses in identical twins.

This clonotype was obtained from a woman under 30 in good health. Sequences were obtained from PBMCs.

The CDR3 region is CASSEPYSYRETQYF. For the CDR3, the DNA is TGTGCCAGCAGTGAACCATATTCCTATAGGGAGACCCAGTACTTC. The chain links TRBV25-1 to TRBJ2-5, with D uncertain. V was trimmed by 2 bases and J by 5 bases, leaving 15 bases between them. CDR3 length: 15 amino acids. Germline V gives CDR1 MGHDK, CDR2 SYGVNS.